This T cell receptor beta chain was identified during a study of cytomegalovirus exposure and HLA in healthy donors. The CDR3 length is 14 residues. CDR1 and CDR2 from the germline V gene are SGDLS and YYNGEE. V was clipped by 3 bases and J by 0 bases, with 9 bases between them. Amplification used 60 Vbeta primers and 13 Jbeta primers. The repertoire was sequenced with immunoSEQ multiplex PCR; TCRdb's copy has only in-frame clones and lacks some. The sample lists about 43,000 clones, approximately 47% occurring once. This TCR derives from a man in his fifties or sixties in good health and CMV-seronegative. The chain carries TRBV9 and TRBJ1-2; D call uncertain. The sample taken for sequencing was PBMCs. The CDR3 spells CASSGSGTNYGYTF. The CDR3 region has the DNA TGTGCCAGCAGCGGATCGGGGACTAACTATGGCTACACCTTC.